The 31 T cell receptor beta chains in this list originate from one sample, sequenced in a study of untreated major depressive disorder. General study points: TRBV05-01 (Vbeta 5.1) usage was higher in CD4+ T cells of depressed patients than controls.

Clones were read by immunoSEQ multiplex PCR, and TCRdb kept only the in-frame ones, dropping some. This table has approximately 15,000 clones, around 90% appearing once. For these TCRs, the target antigens are not known. Sequencing was carried out using CD4+ T cells from PBMCs. These receptors all come from a young man with major depressive disorder.

The J gene is TRBJ1-6, the V gene TRBV6-5, with D perhaps TRBD1 (5 bases). The CDR3 extends over 15 amino acids. Germline loops: CDR1 MNHEY, CDR2 SVGAGI. V was shortened by 6 bases and J by 6 bases, with 15 bases between the two germline ends. The CDR3 region is CASRISQGGNSPLHF. Written as DNA, the CDR3 is TGTGCCAGCAGGATAAGTCAGGGTGGTAATTCACCCCTCCACTTT.

The chain uses TRBV6-5 and TRBJ2-7, with TRBD1 as a possible D gene (7 bases). CDR1 is MNHEY, CDR2 SVGAGI, per germline. The length of the CDR3 is 13 residues. The V and J ends lost 6 bases and 7 bases respectively, with 16 bases between them. CDR3 in DNA: TGTGCCAGCAGATCTACAGGGGCGGGAGAGCAGTACTTC. Its protein is CASRSTGAGEQYF.

This chain joins TRBV6-1 and TRBJ2-7; tentatively, D is TRBD2 (6 bases). Trimming removed 8 bases at V and 3 bases at J, with 14 bases between. The germline CDR1 and CDR2 sequences are MNHNS and SASEGT. The CDR3 loop spans 13 amino acids. The CDR3 region is CASGRTDLYEQYF. The CDR3 DNA reads as TGTGCCAGCGGGAGGACGGACCTCTACGAGCAGTACTTC.

This sequence joins TRBV10-3 and TRBJ1-1, with 9 bases matching TRBD1. V lost 3 bases, J lost 0 bases, and 5 bases stayed unmatched. The V gene's germline CDR1 is ENHRY and CDR2 SYGVKD. The CDR3 consists of 16 residues. This CDR3 reads CAISDPTGGMNTEAFF. Here the CDR3 DNA reads TGTGCCATCAGTGACCCCACAGGGGGCATGAACACTGAAGCTTTCTTT.

Only one count was recorded for this clone. The rearrangement links TRBV19 to TRBJ1-1; possible D gene TRBD1, 6 bases. This CDR3 is built from 14 residues. Germline V gene sequence: CDR1 LNHDA, CDR2 SQIVND (reference sequence). Trimming took off 5 bases at V and 5 bases at J, with 15 bases between the two ends. CDR3 loop: CASSSRGTGTEAFF. CDR3 nucleotide sequence: TGTGCCAGTAGTTCAAGGGGGACTGGTACTGAAGCTTTCTTT.

This clone showed up just a few times. The V and J genes are TRBV6-1 and TRBJ1-6; 8 nucleotides match TRBD1. The CDR3 consists of 16 residues. Germline V gene data show CDR1 as MNHNS and CDR2 as SASEGT. V trimming: 1 base; J trimming: 10 bases; junction bases outside the gene matches: 9. The CDR3 DNA reads as TGTGCCAGCAGTGAAGGACAGGGGAAAGCAGGGTCACCCCTCCACTTT. Protein sequence: CASSEGQGKAGSPLHF.

V usage is TRBV5-1 and J usage is TRBJ2-7; TRBD1 is a possible D gene (5 bases). This CDR3 spans 15 amino acids. Germline CDR1 is SGHRS and CDR2 is YFSETQ. Trimming removed 0 bases at V and 3 bases at J, with 13 bases between. CDR3 nucleotide sequence: TGCGCCAGCAGCTTGGAGGCAGGGATCTACTACGAGCAGTACTTC. Amino acids: CASSLEAGIYYEQYF.

V usage is TRBV5-1 and J usage is TRBJ1-2; 10 nucleotides align to TRBD1. V gave up 9 bases and J gave up 6 bases; unmatched junction bases: 11. CDR1 and CDR2 from the germline V gene are SGHRS and YFSETQ. The CDR3 extends over 14 amino acids. The CDR3 region has the DNA TGCGCCACCAGACAGGGGGCGCGAGAGGATGGCTACACCTTC. Protein sequence: CATRQGAREDGYTF.

The chain is built from TRBV18 and TRBJ1-2, with D uncertain. CDR1 and CDR2 from the germline V gene are KGHSH and LQKENI. The ends were cut back, 4 bases at V and 2 bases at J, with 8 bases in the middle. The CDR3 has 13 amino acids. CDR3 sequence reads: CASSRTDNYGYTF. CDR3 bases: TGTGCCAGCTCACGGACGGACAACTATGGCTACACCTTC. Full variable domain (missing parts from reference TRBV18 and TRBJ1-2): NAGVMQNPRHLVRRRGQEARLRCSPMKGHSHVYWYRQLPEEGLKFMVYLQKENIIDESGMPKERFSAEFPKEGPSILRIQQVVRGDSAAYFCASSRTDNYGYTFGSGTRLTVV.

This sequence joins TRBV6-5 and TRBJ2-7, with a tentative D call TRBD1 (6 bases). CDR3 length equals 15 residues. Germline loops: CDR1 MNHEY, CDR2 SVGAGI. V lost 7 bases to trimming and J lost 2 bases, with 18 bases between them. The CDR3 coding sequence is TGTGCCAGCACCCCACAGGGAGCGTCCCCCTACGAGCAGTACTTC. This sequence encodes CASTPQGASPYEQYF.

This rearrangement joins TRBV11-2 to TRBJ1-2; possible D gene TRBD1, 5 bases. Trimming stripped 6 bases from V and 3 bases from J, with 14 bases between. CDR1 is SGHAT and CDR2 is FQNNGV in the germline V gene. The CDR3 is 14 residues long. The chain's CDR3 is CASRSLRGYYGYTF. Here the CDR3 DNA reads TGTGCCAGCAGATCCCTCCGGGGGTACTATGGCTACACCTTC. The full variable domain, with the rest looked up from reference TRBV11-2 and TRBJ1-2, is EAGVAQSPRYKIIEKRQSVAFWCNPISGHATLYWYQQILGQGPKLLIQFQNNGVVDDSQLPKDRFSAERLKGVDSTLKIQPAKLEDSAVYLCASRSLRGYYGYTFGSGTRLTVV.

The CDR3 sequence: CASRPGGTVSNQPQHF. Here the CDR3 DNA reads TGTGCCAGCAGGCCGGGGGGGACAGTAAGCAATCAGCCCCAGCATTTT. J is TRBJ1-5 and V is TRBV6-6, with 7 bases fitting TRBD1. The CDR3 is 16 residues long. Trimming took 6 bases from V and 1 from J; bases not matched to a gene: 9. Germline CDR1 is MNHNY and CDR2 is SVGAGI (reference sequence).

This clone is a singleton in its sample. This chain joins TRBV30 and TRBJ1-6; D is unclear. CDR1 and CDR2 from the germline V gene are GTSNPN and SVGIG (reference sequence). CDR3 length: 13 residues. The ends were cut back, 6 bases at V and 6 bases at J, with 12 bases in the middle. CDR3 sequence (DNA): TGTGCCTGTTCGAGGGAGTTTAATTCACCCCTCCACTTT. Amino acids: CACSREFNSPLHF.

The chain carries TRBV27 and TRBJ2-7; D is ambiguous. The V gene lost 0 bases and the J gene lost 0 bases, with 6 bases spanning the gap. This CDR3 is built from 14 residues. Germline CDR1 reads MNHEY; CDR2 reads SMNVEV (reference sequence). The CDR3: CASSLSMLSYEQYF. The CDR3 DNA reads as TGTGCCAGCAGTTTATCGATGCTCTCCTACGAGCAGTACTTC.

CDR3 sequence reads: CASSLGFWVSPLHF. The CDR3 coding sequence is TGTGCCAGCAGTTTAGGGTTCTGGGTTTCACCCCTCCACTTT. This sequence joins TRBV27 and TRBJ1-6, with unresolved D. Germline CDR1 and CDR2: MNHEY and SMNVEV (reference sequence). V was shortened by 2 bases and J by 9 bases, with 11 bases between the two germline ends. The CDR3 consists of 14 residues.

This chain uses TRBV29-1 with TRBJ2-1; 13 bases match TRBD2. Germline CDR1 SQVTM, CDR2 ANQGSEA. The V segment lost 7 bases and the J segment 9 bases; nucleotides outside the gene matches: 9. This CDR3 contains 14 residues. CDR3 nucleotides: TGCAGCGGGGGGACTAGCGGGATCCCCCGTGAGCAGTTCTTC. It specifies CSGGTSGIPREQFF.

The chain has TRBV11-2 and TRBJ1-2; possible D gene TRBD1, 5 bases. CDR1 and CDR2 (germline): SGHAT, FQNNGV. V lost 1 base, J lost 8 bases, and 8 bases lay in between. The CDR3 extends over 12 amino acids. CDR3 DNA sequence: TGTGCCAGCAGCTTAGTGGGGGTCGGCTACACCTTC. Its protein product is CASSLVGVGYTF.

The chain employs TRBV9 and TRBJ2-1; D possibly matches TRBD1 or TRBD2 (7 bases each). Germline V gives CDR1 SGDLS, CDR2 YYNGEE. Trimming shortened V by 3 bases and J by 6 bases, and 19 bases separated the two germline ends. The CDR3 sequence is 16 residues long. The CDR3 DNA reads TGTGCCAGCAGCGCCCAACAGGGGAGGGTCGCCAATGAGCAGTTCTTC. It translates to CASSAQQGRVANEQFF.

The V gene is TRBV18, the J gene TRBJ2-3; TRBD1 matches 9 bases. Germline V CDR1 and CDR2: KGHSH, LQKENI. This CDR3 contains 16 residues. V lost 8 bases and J lost 3; bases outside the gene matches: 12. CDR3 residues: CASHLGTGRGTDTQYF. The CDR3 DNA is TGTGCCAGCCACCTCGGGACAGGGAGGGGTACAGATACGCAGTATTTT.

The genes are TRBV29-1 and TRBJ1-1, with 7 bases aligning to TRBD1. Germline V gene sequence: CDR1 SQVTM, CDR2 ANQGSEA. V was clipped by 8 bases and J by 5 bases; unmatched bases: 14. This CDR3 spans 14 amino acids. CDR3 region: CSFRKGQGGTEAFF. The CDR3 coding sequence is TGCAGCTTTAGAAAGGGCCAGGGGGGAACTGAAGCTTTCTTT.

The chain recombines TRBV6-5 with TRBJ1-2; 7 bases map to TRBD1. CDR1 and CDR2 from the germline V gene are MNHEY and SVGAGI. V lost 2 bases, J lost 8 bases, and 8 bases stayed unmatched. The CDR3 is made up of 14 amino acids. The CDR3 spells CASSYGRGPQGYTF. CDR3 nucleotides: TGTGCCAGCAGTTACGGAAGGGGGCCTCAGGGCTACACCTTC.

The rearrangement uses TRBV9 and TRBJ1-5; D may be TRBD1 (5 bases). The germline V and J ends were trimmed by 4 bases and 4 bases, with 15 bases remaining between them. The CDR3 extends over 15 amino acids. Germline-derived CDR1 and CDR2 are SGDLS and YYNGEE. The CDR3 loop is CASSSRGGTNQPQHF. The DNA of the CDR3 is TGTGCCAGCAGCTCTCGGGGAGGGACGAATCAGCCCCAGCATTTT.

V and J are TRBV28 and TRBJ1-3; 9 nucleotides align to TRBD1. V trimming: 6 bases; J trimming: 2 bases; junction bases outside the gene matches: 8. Germline CDR1 MDHEN, CDR2 SYDVKM. The CDR3 loop spans 16 amino acids. DNA of the CDR3: TGTGCCAGCAGATCACCACGGACAGGGGCTGGAAACACCATATATTTT. Amino acids: CASRSPRTGAGNTIYF. The whole variable domain, remainder taken from reference TRBV28 and TRBJ1-3, is DVKVTQSSRYLVKRTGEKVFLECVQDMDHENMFWYRQDPGLGLRLIYFSYDVKMKEKGDIPEGYSVSREKKERFSLILESASTNQTSMYLCASRSPRTGAGNTIYFGEGSWLTVV.

The CDR3 spells CASSLVGVQAAFF. The CDR3 DNA sequence: TGTGCCAGCAGCTTGGTGGGGGTCCAGGCAGCTTTCTTT. This chain uses TRBV5-4 with TRBJ1-1; tentative D call: TRBD1 (5 bases). Trimming left V 0 bases short and J 10 bases short, with 13 bases between. The germline V gene encodes CDR1 SGHNT and CDR2 YYREEE (reference sequence). The CDR3 covers 13 residues.

V usage is TRBV6-5 and J usage is TRBJ1-1; TRBD1 matches 7 bases. Germline trimming cut 7 bases from V and 1 base from J; bases unmatched to any gene: 9. The germline V gene has CDR1 MNHEY and CDR2 SVGAGI. This CDR3 comprises 15 residues. DNA of the CDR3: TGTGCCAGCACCGAACAGGGGAACGGGAACACTGAAGCTTTCTTT. Translation gives CASTEQGNGNTEAFF.

The chain uses TRBV18 and TRBJ1-4; 10 bases line up with TRBD1. The CDR3 is made up of 14 amino acids. J gave up 6 bases and V 6 bases, and 4 bases lay outside the gene matches. Germline V lookup: CDR1 KGHSH, CDR2 LQKENI. CDR3 residues: CASSHGQGDEKLFF. The CDR3 DNA is TGTGCCAGCTCCCATGGACAGGGGGATGAAAAACTGTTTTTT.

This clone showed up just a few times. V is TRBV7-9 and J is TRBJ2-2, with 10 bases that match TRBD2. In germline, CDR1 is SEHNR, CDR2 FQNEAQ (reference sequence). There are 15 residues in the CDR3. The V and J ends lost 3 bases and 5 bases, in that order; junction bases with no gene match: 3. The CDR3 region is CASSLLAGVTGELFF. The CDR3 DNA follows: TGTGCCAGCAGCTTGCTAGCGGGGGTTACCGGGGAGCTGTTTTTT.

The chain couples TRBV2 to TRBJ2-1; D ambiguous. V was clipped by 7 bases and J by 5 bases, with 3 bases between them. Germline V gene lookup returns CDR1 SNHLY and CDR2 FYNNEI. The CDR3 runs 10 residues. CDR3 sequence: CASKNNEQFF. CDR3 DNA: TGTGCCAGCAAAAACAATGAGCAGTTCTTC.

V gene TRBV2 combines with J gene TRBJ1-4; D is unclear. CDR3 length: 11 amino acids. The V end was cut by 7 bases, the J end by 6 bases, with 6 bases between. Germline V gene sequence: CDR1 SNHLY, CDR2 FYNNEI. The CDR3 region has the DNA TGTGCCAGCACCGACGATGAAAAACTGTTTTTT. This translates into CASTDDEKLFF.

CDR3 nucleotide sequence: TGCACCAGCAGCCTACCTAGGGGTACAGGGTCTGGAAACACCATATATTTT. This encodes CTSSLPRGTGSGNTIYF. This chain connects TRBV1 to TRBJ1-3; the D call TRBD1 from the table was never checked on the DNA. TRBV1 is classified as a pseudogene. The CDR3 covers 17 residues.

The chain uses TRBV27 and TRBJ2-7; TRBD1 aligns across 9 bases. Germline V CDR1 and CDR2: MNHEY, SMNVEV (reference sequence). The CDR3 is 14 amino acids. Unmatched junction bases numbered 3, after V lost 6 bases and J lost 0 bases. DNA for the CDR3: TGTGCCAGCAGCCAGACAGGGGGCTCCTACGAGCAGTACTTC. This codes for CASSQTGGSYEQYF.